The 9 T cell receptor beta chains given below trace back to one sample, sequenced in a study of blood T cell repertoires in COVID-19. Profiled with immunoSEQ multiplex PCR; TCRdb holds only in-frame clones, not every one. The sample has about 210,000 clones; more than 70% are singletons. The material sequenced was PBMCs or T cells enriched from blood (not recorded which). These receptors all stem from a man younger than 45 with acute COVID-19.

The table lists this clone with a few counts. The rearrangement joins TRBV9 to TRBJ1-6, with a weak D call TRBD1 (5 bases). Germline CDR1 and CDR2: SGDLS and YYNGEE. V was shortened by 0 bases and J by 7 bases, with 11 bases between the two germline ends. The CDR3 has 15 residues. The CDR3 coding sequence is TGTGCCAGCAGCGTAGTGGGGGGTAGGAATTCACCCCTCCACTTT. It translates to CASSVVGGRNSPLHF.

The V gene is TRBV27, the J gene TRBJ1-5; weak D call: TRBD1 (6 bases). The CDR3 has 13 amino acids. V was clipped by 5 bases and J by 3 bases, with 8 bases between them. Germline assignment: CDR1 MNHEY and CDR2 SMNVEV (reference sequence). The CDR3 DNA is TGTGCCAGCAGTGGACAGAACAATCAGCCCCAGCATTTT. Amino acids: CASSGQNNQPQHF.

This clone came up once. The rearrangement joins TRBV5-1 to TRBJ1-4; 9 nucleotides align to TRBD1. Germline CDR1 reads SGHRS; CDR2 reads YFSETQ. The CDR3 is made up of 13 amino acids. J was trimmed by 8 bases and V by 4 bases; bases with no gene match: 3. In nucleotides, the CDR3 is TGCGCCAGCAGCACGGGACAGGGCGAAAAACTGTTTTTT. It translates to CASSTGQGEKLFF.

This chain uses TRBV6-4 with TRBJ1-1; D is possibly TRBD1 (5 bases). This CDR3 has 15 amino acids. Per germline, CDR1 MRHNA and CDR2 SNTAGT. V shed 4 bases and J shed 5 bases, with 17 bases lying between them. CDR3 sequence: CASSASTGWSTEAFF. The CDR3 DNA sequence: TGTGCCAGCAGTGCATCCACAGGATGGAGTACTGAAGCTTTCTTT.

CDR3 sequence: CAWTPDKENTEAFF. As DNA, the CDR3 is TGTGCCTGGACTCCGGACAAGGAGAACACTGAAGCTTTCTTT. V and J are TRBV30 and TRBJ1-1; possibly TRBD1 for D (5 bases). The CDR3 length is 14 residues. Germline V lookup: CDR1 GTSNPN, CDR2 SVGIG (reference sequence). Trimming took 4 bases from V and 1 from J, leaving 13 bases between them.

The CDR3 is CASSTGGEYEQYF. Written as DNA, the CDR3 is TGTGCCAGCAGCACAGGAGGGGAATACGAGCAGTACTTC. The V and J genes are TRBV11-3 and TRBJ2-7; a possible D gene is TRBD2 (6 bases). The CDR3 totals 13 residues. V was cut by 5 bases and J by 4 bases, with 12 bases left in between. Germline assignment: CDR1 SGHNT and CDR2 YENEEA.

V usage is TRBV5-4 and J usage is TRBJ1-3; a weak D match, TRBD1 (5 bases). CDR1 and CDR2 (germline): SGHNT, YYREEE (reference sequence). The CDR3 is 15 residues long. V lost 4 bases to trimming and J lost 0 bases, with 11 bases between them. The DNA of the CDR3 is TGTGCCAGCAGCAGCGACAGTTTCTCTGGAAACACCATATATTTT. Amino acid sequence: CASSSDSFSGNTIYF.

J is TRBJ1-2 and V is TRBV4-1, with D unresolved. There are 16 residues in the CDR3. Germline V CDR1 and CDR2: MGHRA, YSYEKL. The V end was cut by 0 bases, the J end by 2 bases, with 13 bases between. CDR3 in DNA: TGCGCCAGCAGCCAAGAAGAGGGCACAAGAAACTATGGCTACACCTTC. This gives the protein CASSQEEGTRNYGYTF.

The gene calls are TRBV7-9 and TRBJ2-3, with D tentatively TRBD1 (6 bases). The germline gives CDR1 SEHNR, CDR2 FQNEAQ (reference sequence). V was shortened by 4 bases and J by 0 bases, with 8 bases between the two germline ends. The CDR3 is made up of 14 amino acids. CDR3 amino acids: CASSWTVSTDTQYF. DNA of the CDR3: TGTGCCAGCAGCTGGACAGTCAGCACAGATACGCAGTATTTT.